Listed below are T cell receptor beta chains from one sample, sequenced in a study of shared clonotypes between healthy human individuals. TCRdb keeps only in-frame clones here, not all; method: immunoSEQ multiplex PCR. The sample lists about 680,000 clones; approximately 79% were seen once. Sequencing input: memory CD4+ T cells sorted from blood. The receptors were gathered from a woman aged 25 to 39 in good health. Both conserved end residues are trimmed from each CDR3. Clone sizes are given selectively: once, few, many, or a class where the clone is expanded.

TRBV5-1 . ASSLAPGQGPQGYGYT
TRBV14 . ASSLGLAGNNEQF
TRBV4-1 . ASSAVQETQY
TRBV7-6 . ASSLVPLTGTSSYEQY
TRBV28 . ASSLRGALGYT
TRBV6-6 . ASKQGAVSNQPQH
TRBV28 . ASRTGGGYQPQH
TRBV5-8 few ATRRPGVTEAF
TRBV4-2 . ASSQVGLEQY
TRBV11-3 . ASSLLRTGEDGRAKNIQY
TRBV28 . ASSSYGRGSYEQY
TRBV2 . ASSERQQF
TRBV28 . ASRVVRGTEAF
TRBV9 . ASLGVRETQY
TRBV28 . ASSRIGTGAPGRRRGELF
TRBV18 . ASSPPSGYDGYT
TRBV7-9 few ASSTRTGYTGELF
TRBV10-3 . AISGAGRAEQY
TRBV5-1 . ASSSGQETTEAF
TRBV9 once ASSVGQTEKLF
TRBV28 . ASSLPSGRYNEQF
TRBV28 . ASSWGPIAKNIQY
TRBV5-1 . ASSPGHMNTEAF
TRBV7-3 once ASSTRGYNTDTQY
TRBV19 . ASSIGHANYGYT
TRBV5-1 . ASSTDRGVYEQY
TRBV4-2 . ASSSGLVEKTQY
TRBV25-1 . ASSEGQGKGYT
TRBV28 . ASRRPGRVDEQY
TRBV28 . ASSLTRTSTDTQY
TRBV2 many ASSVRSGANVLT
TRBV7-6 . ASSSRVAGGYGTDTQY
TRBV28 . ASSSPWGLHNEQF
TRBV5-1 . ASSLEGAVAYEQY
TRBV4-1 . ASSRGHSPQETQY
TRBV5-1 . ASKETFSYEQY
TRBV6-1 . ASSGPSGTDTQY
TRBV11-2 few ASSNPGTGPGITGELF
TRBV18 once ASSPMGQELYEQY
TRBV19 . ASSLGQGMGETQY
TRBV6-5 . ASRNQGVMGNEQF
TRBV29-1 . SGVRGDTEAF
TRBV7-3 . ASASRGGLDTQY
TRBV30 . AWCSGQGSYEQY
TRBV2 . ASSGLADNEQF
TRBV28 . ASRGPSNQPQH